The 15 T cell receptor beta chains given below trace back to one sample, sequenced in a study of metastatic and nonmetastatic thyroid tumors. Prior to thyroid surgery, none of the patients had received any treatment. TCRdb re-called clones via MiXCR from the PCR reads. This table holds almost 70,000 clones, approximately 15% found once. Material: blood. These receptors were obtained from a male donor with papillary thyroid cancer or a benign thyroid nodule (not recorded which). Some clones in this sample may be carry-over from other donors' samples.

The V gene is TRBV18, the J gene TRBJ1-4; TRBD1 is a possible D gene (5 bases). The CDR3 sequence is 13 residues long. Trimming left V 1 base short and J 6 bases short, with 6 bases between. Germline V lookup: CDR1 KGHSH, CDR2 LQKENI. The CDR3 DNA sequence: TGTGCCAGCTCACCACGCAGGGATGAAAAACTGTTTTTT. Protein product: CASSPRRDEKLFF. Full variable domain (remainder filled in from reference TRBV18 and TRBJ1-4): NAGVMQNPRHLVRRRGQEARLRCSPMKGHSHVYWYRQLPEEGLKFMVYLQKENIIDESGMPKERFSAEFPKEGPSILRIQQVVRGDSAAYFCASSPRRDEKLFFGSGTQLSVL.

This clone was recorded a few times. A read error may explain this, as a much larger clone is one base away. CDR3 nucleotide sequence: TGTGCCAGCAGTTCTCGCCGGACTAGCGGGTTATACAATGAGCAGTTCTTC. This encodes CASSSRRTSGLYNEQFF. The J gene is TRBJ2-1, the V gene TRBV12-3 or TRBV12-4; 11 positions match TRBD2. The CDR3 sequence is 17 residues long. The J segment lost 4 bases and the V segment lost 4 bases, leaving 9 bases of the junction unmatched.

With regard to this clone: A much larger clonotype is one base distant, so this may be a read error. Other nucleotide sequences in the sample specify the same CDR3. The V gene is TRBV20-1, the J gene TRBJ1-2; D perhaps matches TRBD1 (5 bases). The V end was cut by 6 bases, the J end by 2 bases, with 19 bases between. Germline assignment: CDR1 DFQATT and CDR2 SNEGSKA (reference sequence). The CDR3 runs to 15 residues. The CDR3 DNA reads as TGCAGTGCACCTACTGGGGGGGGATGGAACTATGGCTACACCTTC. It is translated as CSAPTGGGWNYGYTF.

In this sample, this clone turned up many times. The genes are TRBV5-1 and TRBJ2-2; TRBD2 might be the D (5 bases). Germline CDR1 is SGHRS and CDR2 is YFSETQ. This CDR3 is built from 12 residues. The V gene lost 0 bases and the J gene lost 10 bases, with 7 bases spanning the gap. CDR3 DNA: TGCGCCAGCAGCTTGGGGGGAGAGGAGCTGTTTTTT. Protein product: CASSLGGEELFF.

This clone showed up many times. V usage is TRBV19 and J usage is TRBJ1-2; tentative D call: TRBD1 (6 bases). CDR1 LNHDA and CDR2 SQIVND come from the germline V gene (reference sequence). This CDR3 is 14 amino acids long. With 7 bases removed from V and 3 bases from J, the gap between germline ends came to 15 bases. The CDR3 region has the DNA TGTGCCAGTACCTCGGGACCAGGGGACTATGGCTACACCTTC. This gives the protein CASTSGPGDYGYTF.

This clone was recorded many times. The chain links TRBV12-3 or TRBV12-4 to TRBJ1-1; no clear D. The CDR3 spans 15 residues. V was trimmed by 4 bases and J by 2 bases, leaving 14 bases between them. CDR3 sequence reads: CASSSLGLGNTEAFF. CDR3 in DNA: TGTGCCAGCAGTTCATTAGGGTTGGGAAACACTGAAGCTTTCTTT.

This clone turned up a few times. The chain is built from TRBV6-1 and TRBJ2-7, with TRBD2 identical over 8 bases. Germline CDR1 and CDR2: MNHNS and SASEGT. J lost 2 bases, V lost 8 bases, and 11 bases had no gene match. The CDR3 has 15 residues. The CDR3 region is CASGLPGGGPYEQYF. The CDR3 DNA sequence: TGTGCCAGCGGCCTACCGGGGGGGGGCCCCTACGAGCAGTACTTC.

This clone was detected a few times. The chain carries TRBV19 and TRBJ2-1, with 12 nucleotides matching TRBD1. The V gene end was trimmed by 5 bases and the J gene end by 2 bases; junction bases not matched to a gene: 19. The CDR3 runs 21 residues. Germline loops: CDR1 LNHDA, CDR2 SQIVND (reference sequence). Here the CDR3 DNA reads TGTGCCAGTAGTCCTGGCCCTGGGGACAGGGGGCTCGGGAGGGCCTACAATGAGCAGTTCTTC. Translating it yields CASSPGPGDRGLGRAYNEQFF.

The genes are TRBV7-2 and TRBJ2-5; D assignment may be TRBD1 or TRBD2 (6 bases each). V was cut by 3 bases and J by 4 bases, with 15 bases left in between. This CDR3 comprises 15 residues. Germline CDR1 SGHTA, CDR2 FQGNSA. The CDR3 loop reads CASSFGGGGGETQYF. The CDR3 nucleotides are TGTGCCAGCAGCTTCGGCGGAGGGGGTGGAGAGACCCAGTACTTC.

This clone was detected many times. The rearrangement uses TRBV6-4 and TRBJ2-1; a weak D match, TRBD2 (7 bases). Trimming removed 2 bases at V and 7 bases at J, with 12 bases between. The CDR3 is 14 amino acids. The V gene's germline CDR1 is MRHNA and CDR2 SNTAGT. CDR3 sequence reads: CASSDGGGGNEQFF. The CDR3 coding sequence is TGTGCCAGCAGTGACGGCGGGGGCGGTAATGAGCAGTTCTTC.

In its sample, this clone was seen many times. The V call is TRBV19, the J call TRBJ2-4; 11 nucleotides match TRBD2. Looked up from germline, CDR1 is LNHDA and CDR2 is SQIVND (reference sequence). The CDR3 consists of 21 residues. With 3 bases clipped from V and 3 bases from J, the junction kept 19 bases outside the gene matches. The CDR3 is CASSMRTSWLAGGVGKNIQYF. For the CDR3, the DNA is TGTGCCAGTAGTATGAGAACCTCGTGGCTAGCGGGAGGAGTTGGCAAAAACATTCAGTACTTC.

This clone was observed many times. This rearrangement joins TRBV4-1 to TRBJ1-1; possibly TRBD1 for D (6 bases). V lost 0 bases to trimming and J lost 6 bases, with 11 bases between them. Germline V gene data show CDR1 as MGHRA and CDR2 as YSYEKL. The CDR3 has 14 amino acids. In nucleotides, the CDR3 is TGCGCCAGCAGCCAAGAACCAGGGGTCCCTGAAGCTTTCTTT. Its translation is CASSQEPGVPEAFF.

This clone has a count of ten or more. This rearrangement joins TRBV13 to TRBJ2-3; possible D gene TRBD1, 5 bases. Germline loops: CDR1 PRHDT, CDR2 FYEKMQ (reference sequence). The CDR3 totals 13 residues. V lost 4 bases to trimming and J lost 3 bases, with 8 bases between them. The CDR3 protein is CASSSPGTDTQYF. In DNA form, the CDR3 reads TGTGCCAGCAGCTCCCCAGGGACAGATACGCAGTATTTT.

This clone has more than one count but fewer than ten. V and J are TRBV28 and TRBJ2-7; 7 nucleotides align to TRBD2. The V segment lost 5 bases and the J segment 2 bases; nucleotides outside the gene matches: 9. Germline CDR1 and CDR2: MDHEN and SYDVKM. The CDR3 totals 15 residues. CDR3 nucleotides: TGTGCCAGCAGTGACCGGGACTATACCACCTACGAGCAGTACGTC. It codes for CASSDRDYTTYEQYV.

This clone showed up many times. The chain recombines TRBV12-3 or TRBV12-4 with TRBJ1-6, with a tentative D call TRBD1 (5 bases). This CDR3 spans 15 amino acids. V was cut by 5 bases and J by 4 bases, with 12 bases left in between. CDR3 protein: CASSPLTDYNSPLHF. CDR3 sequence (DNA): TGTGCCAGCAGTCCGTTGACAGATTATAATTCACCCCTCCACTTT.